Sequencing of this T cell receptor (beta chain) was carried out in a study of T cell responses to AZD1222 COVID-19 vaccine. Study-level findings and limits: Researchers took repertoire samples only after the peak T cell response had come. In the spike-specific TCR repertoire, nearly half reportedly target unmutated variant regions. Mostly white British, mostly female donors; authors suggested clonal diversity may be underestimated.

Some clones are missing from TCRdb's copy, which holds only in-frame ones; the method was immunoSEQ multiplex PCR. Of 150,000 to 200,000 clones detected, roughly 90% appear once; the ten largest clones hold about 1.4%. With regard to this clone: The antigen remains undetermined.

The TCR sequence derives from an adult in good health. The starting material was peripheral blood, obtained on day 0 of AZD1222 vaccination.

The CDR3 nucleotides read TGTGCCAGCAGTCCTCGACAGGGAGGAAGGTCACCCCTCCACTTT. This encodes CASSPRQGGRSPLHF. This rearrangement joins TRBV6-5 to TRBJ1-6, with 7 bases aligning to TRBD1. Germline lookup yields CDR1 MNHEY and CDR2 SVGAGI. The CDR3 sequence is 15 residues long. V was pared by 5 bases and J by 10 bases, with 11 bases of the junction left unmatched.